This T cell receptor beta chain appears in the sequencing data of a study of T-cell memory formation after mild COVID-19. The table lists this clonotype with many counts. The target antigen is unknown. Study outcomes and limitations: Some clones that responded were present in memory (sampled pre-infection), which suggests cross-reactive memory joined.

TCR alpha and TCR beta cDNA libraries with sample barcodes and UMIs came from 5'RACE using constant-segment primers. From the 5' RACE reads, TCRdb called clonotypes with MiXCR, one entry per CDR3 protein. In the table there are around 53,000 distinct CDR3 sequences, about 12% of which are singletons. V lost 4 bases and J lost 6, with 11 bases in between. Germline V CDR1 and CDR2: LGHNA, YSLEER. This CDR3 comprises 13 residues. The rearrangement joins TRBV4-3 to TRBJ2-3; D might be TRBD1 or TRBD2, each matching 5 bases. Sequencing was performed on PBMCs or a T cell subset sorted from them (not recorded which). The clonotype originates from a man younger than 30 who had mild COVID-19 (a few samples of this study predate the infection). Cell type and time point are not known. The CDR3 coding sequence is TGCGCCAGCAGCCCTCCGAGGGGTGATACGCAGTATTTT. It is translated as CASSPPRGDTQYF.